These 14 T cell receptor beta chains originate from one sample sequenced in a study of blood T cells in healthy people across ages. A J-beta primer mix and a sample-barcoded 5' primer were used in a second PCR of about 6 to 12 cycles. MiXCR was run by TCRdb on the 5' RACE reads, yielding one entry per CDR3 protein. The sample comprises around 1.7 million distinct CDR3 sequences, 25% to 30% of which are singletons, and approximately 7.7% rests with the top ten. Material for sequencing was blood. The receptors derive from a woman under 40 in good health.

This clonotype was counted many times. The rearrangement uses TRBV10-1 and TRBJ2-7, with 7 bases fitting TRBD2. Looked up from germline, CDR1 is WNHNN and CDR2 is SYGVQD (reference sequence). V trimming: 4 bases; J trimming: 3 bases; junction bases outside the gene matches: 9. This CDR3 spans 15 amino acids. The CDR3 spells CASSGGSSGNYEQYF. The CDR3 DNA follows: TGCGCCAGCAGTGGGGGTTCTAGCGGTAACTACGAGCAGTACTTC.

The chain employs TRBV13 and TRBJ2-4; 7 bases map to TRBD2. Gene TRBJ2-5 matches the end of the DNA better, so the J call may be wrong. The CDR3 is made up of 16 amino acids. The germline gives CDR1 PRHDT, CDR2 FYEKMQ (reference sequence). CDR3 protein: CASSFIAASGKETQYF. The CDR3 coding sequence is TGTGCCAGCAGCTTTATTGCGGCGAGCGGGAAAGAGACCCAGTACTTC.

Comments on this clonotype: A much more abundant neighbour one base away suggests this may be a read error. The chain carries TRBV7-2 and TRBJ2-7; perhaps TRBD2 as D (5 bases). This CDR3 spans 15 amino acids. Germline V lookup: CDR1 SGHTA, CDR2 FQGNSA. Deletions cut 2 bases from V and 0 bases from J, with 11 bases between. CDR3 nucleotides: TGTGCCAGCAGCTTAACTACCCTAGCCTCCTACGAGCAGTACTTC. Protein product: CASSLTTLASYEQYF.

The rearrangement links TRBV9 to TRBJ1-2; D is unresolved. The V end was cut by 0 bases, the J end by 4 bases, with 10 bases between. The CDR3 is made up of 14 amino acids. Germline CDR1 SGDLS, CDR2 YYNGEE. The CDR3 DNA follows: TGTGCCAGCAGCGTAGCTGTACCAGCCTATGGCTACACCTTC. Its translation: CASSVAVPAYGYTF.

This clonotype showed up just a few times. The rearrangement uses TRBV5-1 and TRBJ1-1, with a weak D call TRBD1 (6 bases). The CDR3 consists of 15 residues. Deletions cut 1 base from V and 1 base from J, with 11 bases between. The V gene's germline CDR1 is SGHRS and CDR2 YFSETQ. The CDR3 loop reads CASSLSSGANTEAFF. In DNA, the CDR3 is TGCGCCAGCAGCTTGAGTTCAGGGGCGAACACTGAAGCTTTCTTT.

The chain links TRBV20-1 to TRBJ2-7; D not resolved. Germline V gives CDR1 DFQATT, CDR2 SNEGSKA (reference sequence). CDR3 length: 13 residues. The germline V and J ends were trimmed by 3 bases and 0 bases, with 9 bases remaining between them. This CDR3 reads CSARGTSSYEQYF. In DNA, the CDR3 is TGCAGTGCTAGGGGCACAAGCTCCTACGAGCAGTACTTC.

This chain joins TRBV12-3 or TRBV12-4 and TRBJ2-4; 7 bases align to TRBD2. CDR3 length: 14 amino acids. J lost 3 bases, V lost 6 bases, and 5 bases had no gene match. Here the CDR3 reads CASSHASGKNIQYF. The CDR3 nucleotides are TGTGCCAGCAGCCATGCTAGCGGCAAAAACATTCAGTACTTC.

This clonotype came up a few times. The rearrangement uses TRBV7-2 and TRBJ2-1, with 15 bases identical to TRBD2. V gave up 3 bases and J gave up 5 bases; unmatched junction bases: 8. CDR1 SGHTA and CDR2 FQGNSA come from the germline V gene. This CDR3 spans 18 amino acids. The CDR3, as DNA: TGTGCCAGCAGCTTGCGGACTAGCGGGAGGGTAAGGGACAATGAGCAGTTCTTC. Translated: CASSLRTSGRVRDNEQFF.

The chain employs TRBV11-2 and TRBJ2-7; 7 bases fit TRBD1. Germline CDR1 SGHAT, CDR2 FQNNGV. The CDR3 length is 16 residues. Trimming took 0 bases from V and 3 from J; bases not matched to a gene: 8. The CDR3 sequence is CASSLDKLSGGYEQYF. CDR3 in DNA: TGTGCCAGCAGCTTAGATAAATTGTCAGGGGGCTACGAGCAGTACTTC.

The chain is built from TRBV7-2 and TRBJ2-4; 8 bases are a match to TRBD1. The J call is doubtful: the DNA matches TRBJ2-7 better. Germline CDR1 reads SGHTA; CDR2 reads FQGNSA. This CDR3 spans 15 amino acids. The CDR3 coding sequence is TGTGCCAGCAGCTTATGGCGGGACAGGTCCTACGAGCAGTACTTC. Its protein product is CASSLWRDRSYEQYF.

The table lists this clonotype with many counts. The chain combines TRBV4-1 with TRBJ2-7; 8 bases are shared with TRBD1. The CDR3 extends over 15 amino acids. The V and J ends lost 1 base and 3 bases, in that order; junction bases with no gene match: 5. Germline V gene data show CDR1 as MGHRA and CDR2 as YSYEKL. The CDR3 DNA is TGCGCCAGCAGCCAAGGAGTACAGGGGGTCTACGAGCAGTACTTC. The encoded protein is CASSQGVQGVYEQYF.

Here the CDR3 reads CASSPGLGTEETQYF. CDR3 nucleotides: TGTGCCAGCTCACCTGGTCTCGGGACAGAAGAGACCCAGTACTTC. V usage is TRBV18 and J usage is TRBJ2-5; the match to TRBD1 covers 7 bases. Germline loops: CDR1 KGHSH, CDR2 LQKENI. V was clipped by 3 bases and J by 3 bases; unmatched bases: 7. The CDR3 covers 15 residues.

This clonotype was counted many times. The genes are TRBV12-5 and TRBJ2-7; 9 bases align to TRBD2. With V trimmed by 7 bases and J by 0 bases, 7 bases remained unmatched. The CDR3 is made up of 15 amino acids. Germline loops: CDR1 LGHNT, CDR2 FRNRAP. The CDR3 spells CASAQIAGDSYEQYF. In DNA, the CDR3 is TGTGCTAGTGCCCAGATAGCGGGAGACTCCTACGAGCAGTACTTC.

A few counts support this clonotype. The V and J genes are TRBV5-1 and TRBJ1-1; D not resolved. Trimming removed 5 bases at V and 1 base at J, with 15 bases between. The CDR3 extends over 15 amino acids. The germline V gene has CDR1 SGHRS and CDR2 YFSETQ. The CDR3 DNA follows: TGCGCCAGCAGACCAGAGGGTAGGCAGAACACTGAAGCTTTCTTT. Protein sequence: CASRPEGRQNTEAFF.